This entry features one T cell receptor beta chain sequence. Its antigen is unknown. This record comes from a study of CD8 T cells in Susac syndrome. General study findings and limits: A relatively small number of individuals underwent TCR sequencing and HLA analysis.

This CDR3 comprises 14 residues. The germline V gene encodes CDR1 MGHRA and CDR2 YSYEKL. The ends were cut back, 3 bases at V and 3 bases at J, with 12 bases in the middle. The TEMRA cells underwent FACS enrichment, while the CD8+ and CD4+ T cells underwent negative isolation. The RNA input was roughly 0.45 to 1 ug, and it was reverse transcribed with random hexamers. TCR beta CDR3 was amplified by immunoSEQ covering 54 Vbeta and 13 Jbeta. TCRdb reprocessed the immunoSEQ multiplex PCR reads via MiXCR and lists one record per CDR3 protein. The table includes about 440,000 distinct CDR3 sequences, more than 80% detected once.

The specimen sequenced was CD8+ T cells from PBMCs. V usage is TRBV4-1 and J usage is TRBJ2-7, with a weak D call TRBD2 (6 bases). The clonotype was recovered from a human donor with multiple sclerosis. The DNA for the CDR3 is TGCGCCAGCAGCCAGGAGGGAGTGGGCTACGAGCAGTACTTC. It is translated as CASSQEGVGYEQYF.